This T cell receptor (beta chain) was recovered during a study of T cell clones after liver transplantation. The sample holds a few counts of this clone. Trimming took off 4 bases at V and 4 bases at J, with 11 bases between the two ends. Germline V gene lookup returns CDR1 MDHEN and CDR2 SYDVKM. The CDR3 length is 14 residues. Produced via immunoSEQ multiplex PCR; TCRdb's table is partial and in-frame only. Of about 85,000 clones listed, 82% were seen once; the top ten hold around 0.45%. This specimen was CD4+ T cells from blood, taken 46 months after liver transplant. V and J are TRBV28 and TRBJ1-3; the D gene is possibly TRBD1 (6 bases). The receptor was derived from a human patient who received a liver transplant. Part of the T cell pool may stem from the graft donor. The CDR3 DNA reads TGTGCCAGCAGTTCGCCGGGGGGCGGAAACACCATATATTTT. Translating it yields CASSSPGGGNTIYF.